The TCR beta chain under discussion was sequenced for a study of blood T cell repertoires in COVID-19. This table comes from immunoSEQ multiplex PCR, and its TCRdb copy is limited to in-frame clones, with some not included. The sample includes about 240,000 clones, about 91% of them seen just once. The length of the CDR3 is 13 residues. The germline V gene has CDR1 MNHEY and CDR2 SVGAGI. Cohort assignment relied on participant-reported clinical history. This TCR was sampled from a woman younger than 45 with acute COVID-19. This sequence joins TRBV6-5 and TRBJ1-1; D may be TRBD1 (6 bases). Sequenced input: PBMCs or T cells enriched from blood (not recorded which). The CDR3 DNA reads TGTCTAGGGGACGGGGGGCCGAACACTGAAGCTTTCTTT. It encodes CLGDGGPNTEAFF.